Below are 6 T cell receptor beta chains sequenced from a single sample in a study of shared clonotypes between healthy human individuals. Some clones are missing from TCRdb's copy, which holds only in-frame ones; the method was immunoSEQ multiplex PCR. Among some 2.3 million clones listed, more than 85% were seen once. The sequenced sample was naive CD4+ T cells from PBMCs. The subset here: CD45RA+ positively selected. Receptor source: a young man in good health. Some clones in this sample may be carry-over from other donors' samples.

This clone turned up a few times. This CDR3 is also generated by other DNA sequences in the sample. The chain combines TRBV9 with TRBJ1-5, with D possibly being TRBD1 (6 bases). Trimming cost V 0 bases and J 7 bases, with 8 bases left between them. CDR3 size: 13 residues. Germline CDR1 is SGDLS and CDR2 is YYNGEE. This CDR3 is CASSVEGGQPQHF. CDR3 DNA sequence: TGTGCCAGCAGCGTAGAGGGGGGGCAGCCCCAGCATTTT.

This rearrangement joins TRBV7-2 to TRBJ2-3; 9 nucleotides align to TRBD1. The CDR3 contains 16 residues. V was pared by 0 bases and J by 3 bases, with 4 bases of the junction left unmatched. Germline V lookup: CDR1 SGHTA, CDR2 FQGNSA. The CDR3 spells CASSLALGQGTDTQYF. CDR3 bases: TGTGCCAGCAGCTTAGCCCTGGGACAGGGAACAGATACGCAGTATTTT.

On this clone: Other DNA sequences in this specimen translate into the identical CDR3. This chain connects TRBV28 to TRBJ1-4; 7 nucleotides agree with TRBD1. The CDR3 length is 13 residues. Germline V gives CDR1 MDHEN, CDR2 SYDVKM. After removal of 5 bases from V and 8 bases from J, the junction contained 5 bases not matched to a gene. The CDR3, as DNA: TGTGCCAGCAGTCCAGGGGGGTCGGAAAAACTGTTTTTT. Residues: CASSPGGSEKLFF. Based on the CDR3 plus reference TRBV28 and TRBJ1-4, the full variable domain is DVKVTQSSRYLVKRTGEKVFLECVQDMDHENMFWYRQDPGLGLRLIYFSYDVKMKEKGDIPEGYSVSREKKERFSLILESASTNQTSMYLCASSPGGSEKLFFGSGTQLSVL.

This chain joins TRBV10-1 and TRBJ2-1; TRBD1 aligns across 9 bases. The CDR3 contains 16 residues. Germline V gives CDR1 WNHNN, CDR2 SYGVQD (reference sequence). V trimming: 4 bases; J trimming: 6 bases; junction bases outside the gene matches: 10. In DNA form, the CDR3 reads TGCGCCAGCAGTGGAGCTTCGGGACAGGGTGTCAATGAGCAGTTCTTC. This codes for CASSGASGQGVNEQFF.

The chain is built from TRBV2 and TRBJ1-5; D call uncertain. The CDR3 spans 13 residues. Trimming removed 6 bases from V and 7 bases from J, with 13 bases in between. The V gene's germline CDR1 is SNHLY and CDR2 FYNNEI. The CDR3 sequence is CASSREGIQPQHF. The CDR3 nucleotides are TGTGCCAGCAGCCGAGAAGGTATCCAGCCCCAGCATTTT.

This rearrangement joins TRBV11-2 to TRBJ2-5; 8 nucleotides line up with TRBD2. The germline gives CDR1 SGHAT, CDR2 FQNNGV. Losses at the gene ends were 2 bases for V and 4 bases for J; bases not matched to a gene: 3. CDR3 length: 14 residues. The CDR3 sequence is CASSLPGGTETQYF. DNA for the CDR3: TGTGCCAGCAGCTTACCGGGAGGGACAGAGACCCAGTACTTC.